This TCR beta chain came from a study of PD-1 blockade in classical Hodgkin lymphoma. Method: immunoSEQ multiplex PCR; TCRdb's copy keeps in-frame clones and lacks some. The table includes around 100,000 clones, approximately 90% detected once. V shed 0 bases and J shed 10 bases, with 4 bases lying between them. Germline CDR1 SGHVS, CDR2 FNYEAQ. This CDR3 is built from 11 residues. The patients all showed relapse after autologous stem cell transplantation, while their brentuximab vedotin exposure varied. This sequence joins TRBV7-6 and TRBJ2-1; D unclear. The input for sequencing was peripheral blood mononuclear cells (PBMCs), taken before the second cycle of nivolumab. The TCR sequence derives from a human donor with classical Hodgkin lymphoma. The DNA of the CDR3 is TGTGCCAGCAGCTTAGCCGGGGAGCAGTTCTTC. It codes for CASSLAGEQFF.